This entry features one T cell receptor beta chain sequence. The data belong to a study of blood T cell repertoires in COVID-19. Study-level information: The study drew acute and convalescent COVID-19 samples from the United States, Italy and Spain.

The V gene lost 2 bases and the J gene lost 0 bases, with 10 bases spanning the gap. Germline assignment: CDR1 SGHKS and CDR2 YYEKEE (reference sequence). CDR3 size: 15 residues. Enrollees, about 18 to 89 years old, lived in 24 US areas. Cohort 3 recovery required two negative PCRs, clearance, or symptom resolution. The protocol was immunoSEQ multiplex PCR, while the TCRdb copy is restricted to in-frame clones and leaves out a portion. The table lists some 350,000 clones, about 89% of them singletons. Sequencing was done on a sample of PBMCs or T cells enriched from blood (not recorded which). This clonotype was sampled from a woman aged 30 to 39 who had recovered from COVID-19. The chain joins TRBV5-5 to TRBJ2-3; D unclear. The CDR3 nucleotides read TGTGCCAGCAGCTTTCGCTTACACAGCACAGATACGCAGTATTTT. The encoded protein is CASSFRLHSTDTQYF.